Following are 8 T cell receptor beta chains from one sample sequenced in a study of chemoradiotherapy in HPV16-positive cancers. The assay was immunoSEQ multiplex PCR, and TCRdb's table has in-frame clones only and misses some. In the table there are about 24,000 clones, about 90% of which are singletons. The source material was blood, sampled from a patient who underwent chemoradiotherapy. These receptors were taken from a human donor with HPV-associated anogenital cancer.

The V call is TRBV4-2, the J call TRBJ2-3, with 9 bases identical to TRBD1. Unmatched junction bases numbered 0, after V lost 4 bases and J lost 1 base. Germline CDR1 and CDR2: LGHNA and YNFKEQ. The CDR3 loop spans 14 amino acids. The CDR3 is CASSRDRGTDTQYF. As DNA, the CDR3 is TGTGCCAGCAGCCGGGACAGGGGCACAGATACGCAGTATTTT.

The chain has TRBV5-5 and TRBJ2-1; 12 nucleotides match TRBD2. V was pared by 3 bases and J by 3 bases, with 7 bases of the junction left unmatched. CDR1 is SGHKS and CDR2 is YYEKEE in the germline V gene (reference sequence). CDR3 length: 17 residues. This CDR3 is CASSWDLAGGFYNEQFF. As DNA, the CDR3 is TGTGCCAGCAGCTGGGACCTAGCGGGAGGGTTCTACAATGAGCAGTTCTTC. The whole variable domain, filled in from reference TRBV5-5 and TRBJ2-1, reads DAGVTQSPTHLIKTRGQQVTLRCSPISGHKSVSWYQQVLGQGPQFIFQYYEKEERGRGNFPDRFSARQFPNYSSELNVNALLLGDSALYLCASSWDLAGGFYNEQFFGPGTRLTVL.

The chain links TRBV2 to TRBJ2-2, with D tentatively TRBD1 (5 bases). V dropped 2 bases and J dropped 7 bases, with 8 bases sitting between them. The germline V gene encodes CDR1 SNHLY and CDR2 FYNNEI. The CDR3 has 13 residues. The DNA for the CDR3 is TGTGCCAGCAGTGAACAGGGCGGCGGGGAGCTGTTTTTT. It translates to CASSEQGGGELFF.

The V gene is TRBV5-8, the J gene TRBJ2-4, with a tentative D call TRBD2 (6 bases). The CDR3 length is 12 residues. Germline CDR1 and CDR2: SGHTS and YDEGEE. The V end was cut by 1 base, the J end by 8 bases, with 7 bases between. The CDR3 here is CASSLRRDIQYF. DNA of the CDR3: TGTGCCAGCAGCTTGCGGAGGGACATTCAGTACTTC.

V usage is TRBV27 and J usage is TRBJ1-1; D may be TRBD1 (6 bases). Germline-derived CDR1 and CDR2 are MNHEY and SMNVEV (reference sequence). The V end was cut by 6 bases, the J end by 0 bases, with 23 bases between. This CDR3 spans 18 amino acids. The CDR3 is CASRGVGGLFRMNTEAFF. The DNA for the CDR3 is TGTGCCAGCAGGGGGGTGGGGGGCCTTTTTCGAATGAACACTGAAGCTTTCTTT.

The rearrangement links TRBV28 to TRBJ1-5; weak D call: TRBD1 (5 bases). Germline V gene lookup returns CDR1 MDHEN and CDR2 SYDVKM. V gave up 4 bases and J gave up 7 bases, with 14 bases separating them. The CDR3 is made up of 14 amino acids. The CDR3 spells CASSSPGGRQPQHF. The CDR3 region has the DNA TGTGCCAGCAGTTCGCCGGGGGGACGGCAGCCCCAGCATTTT.

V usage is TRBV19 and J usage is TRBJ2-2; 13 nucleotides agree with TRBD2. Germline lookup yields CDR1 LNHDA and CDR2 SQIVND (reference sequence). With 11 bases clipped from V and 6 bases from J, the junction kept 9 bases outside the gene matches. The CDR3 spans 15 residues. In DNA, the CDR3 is TGTGCCGGACGGACTAGCGGGGGACTGTCCGGGGAGCTGTTTTTT. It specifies CAGRTSGGLSGELFF.

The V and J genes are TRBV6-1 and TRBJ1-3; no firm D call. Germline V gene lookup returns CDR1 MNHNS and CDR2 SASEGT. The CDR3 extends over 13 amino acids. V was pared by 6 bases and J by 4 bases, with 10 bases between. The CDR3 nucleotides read TGTGCCAGCAGCCCCCTAGGCGGAAACACCATATATTTT. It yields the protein CASSPLGGNTIYF.